This T cell receptor beta chain was sequenced for a study of CD8+ T cells in alopecia areata. Whole-study findings and limits: Especially in alopecia totalis/universalis, lesional scalp showed greater clonality than normal scalp did. The treated group had a single nonresponder, limiting CD8+ expansion-response conclusions. Tofacitinib significantly brought down scalp clonality and expanded CD8+ clones among top 100.

As for this clone: Its target is not known.

Trimming removed 1 base at V and 3 bases at J, with 5 bases between. The germline V gene has CDR1 SGHRS and CDR2 YFSETQ. The CDR3 is made up of 12 amino acids. Stated treatment: oral pan-JAK inhibitor, 5-10 mg twice daily. Sequencing relied on a cDNA template that was reverse transcribed from extracted RNA. Using immunoSEQ multiplex PCR, the repertoire was profiled, and TCRdb retains in-frame clones only, with some absent. The table has around 150,000 clones, around four fifths seen once. This chain joins TRBV5-1 and TRBJ2-7; D uncertain. The sequence was collected from a human donor with alopecia areata. Here the sequenced sample was CD8+ T cells sorted from blood, taken at week 4, from a patient treated with tofacitinib. The CDR3: CASSLSSYEQYF. As DNA, the CDR3 is TGCGCCAGCAGCTTGAGTAGCTACGAGCAGTACTTC.